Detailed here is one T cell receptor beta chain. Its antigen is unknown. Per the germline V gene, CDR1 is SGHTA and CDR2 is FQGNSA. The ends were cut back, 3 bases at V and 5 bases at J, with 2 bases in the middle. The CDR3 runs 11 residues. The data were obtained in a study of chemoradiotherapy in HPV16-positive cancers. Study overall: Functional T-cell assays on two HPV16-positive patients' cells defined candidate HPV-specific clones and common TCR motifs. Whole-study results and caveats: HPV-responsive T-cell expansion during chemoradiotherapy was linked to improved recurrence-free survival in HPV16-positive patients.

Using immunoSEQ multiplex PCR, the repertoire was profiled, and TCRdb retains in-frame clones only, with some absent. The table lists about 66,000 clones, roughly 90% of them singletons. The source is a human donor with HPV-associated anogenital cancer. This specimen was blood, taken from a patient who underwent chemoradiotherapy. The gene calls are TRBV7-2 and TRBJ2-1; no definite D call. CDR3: CASSFNNEQFF. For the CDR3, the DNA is TGTGCCAGCAGCTTCAACAATGAGCAGTTCTTC.